This T cell receptor beta chain was sequenced for a study of T cells in Graves' hyperthyroidism and ophthalmopathy. Points from the study as a whole: Ophthalmopathy, which appeared later, was predicted by the model a median about 6 months before onset. Ophthalmopathy and stable hyperthyroidism were separated by a 13 V-J model.

Comments on this clonotype: Its antigen is unknown. A junction boundary mismatches the germline segment, possibly from a read error.

This CDR3 has 15 amino acids. Germline V CDR1 and CDR2: SGHRS, YFSETQ. RNA transcripts were the template for amplifying TCR beta CDR3 regions. The HTBI primer set drove a first-round RT-PCR of the TCR CDR3. TCRdb re-called the multiplex PCR reads through MiXCR, storing one row per CDR3 protein. The data hold roughly 500,000 distinct CDR3 sequences, with around 42% observed a single time. The genes are TRBV5-1 and TRBJ1-1; 9 nucleotides line up with TRBD1. The clonotype was recovered from an adult woman with Graves' disease, either hyperthyroidism or ophthalmopathy (not recorded which). Sequencing used peripheral blood or thyroid tissue (not recorded which). Here the CDR3 reads CSSSRDRVSNTEAFF. The CDR3 DNA sequence: TGCTCCAGCAGCAGGGACAGGGTGTCTAACACTGAAGCTTTCTTT.